The clone carrying this T cell receptor beta chain was counted between two and nine times. The data are from a study of T cells in Graves' hyperthyroidism and ophthalmopathy. RNA transcripts yielded amplified TCR beta CDR3 regions. The HTBI set primed first-round TCR CDR3 RT-PCR. Each CDR3 protein is one row after TCRdb ran MiXCR on the multiplex PCR reads. The sample holds around 420,000 distinct CDR3 sequences; 15% to 18% are singletons and the top ten take around 7.7%. CDR3 length equals 15 residues. The trim removed 3 bases at V and 7 bases at J, leaving 6 bases unmatched. Germline assignment: CDR1 MGHRA and CDR2 YSYEKL.

The TCR comes from a woman aged 18-30 years with Graves' hyperthyroidism. The chain has TRBV4-1 and TRBJ1-6; 7 bases fit TRBD1. Specimen: blood. The CDR3 region has the DNA TGCGCCAGCAGCCACACGGACAGGTCGAATTCACCCCTCCACTTT. It yields the protein CASSHTDRSNSPLHF.